This T cell receptor (beta chain) was recorded in a study of technical replicates of blood from several donors. CDR1 and CDR2 from the germline V gene are SQVTM and ANQGSEA. The CDR3 covers 13 residues. V gave up 5 bases and J gave up 3 bases, with 14 bases separating them. Here immunoSEQ multiplex PCR was the method, and the copy in TCRdb shows in-frame clones only, minus some. The sample yields 75,000 to 90,000 clones, 90% to 95% seen once. The chain recombines TRBV29-1 with TRBJ2-7; D is ambiguous. This clonotype originated in a human donor in good health. The material sequenced was T cells isolated from PBMCs. The CDR3 DNA follows: TGCAGCGTTCAGGCCCATAACAACTACGAGCAGTACTTC. This sequence encodes CSVQAHNNYEQYF.